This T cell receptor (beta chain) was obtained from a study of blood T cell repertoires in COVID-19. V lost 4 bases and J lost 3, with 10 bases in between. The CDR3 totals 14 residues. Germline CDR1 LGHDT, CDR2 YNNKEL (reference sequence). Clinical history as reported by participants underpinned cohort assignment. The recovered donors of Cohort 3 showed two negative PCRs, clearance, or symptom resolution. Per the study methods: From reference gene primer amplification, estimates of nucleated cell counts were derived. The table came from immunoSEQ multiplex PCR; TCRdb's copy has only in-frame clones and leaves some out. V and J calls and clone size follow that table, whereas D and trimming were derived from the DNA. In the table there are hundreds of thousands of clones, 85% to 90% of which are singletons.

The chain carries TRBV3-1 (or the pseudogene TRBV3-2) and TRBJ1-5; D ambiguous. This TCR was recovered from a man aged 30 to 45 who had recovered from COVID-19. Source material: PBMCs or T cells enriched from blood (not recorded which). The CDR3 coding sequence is TGTGCCAGCAGCCGAGTGGGAGCCAATCAGCCCCAGCATTTT. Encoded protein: CASSRVGANQPQHF.